This T cell receptor beta chain was captured by sequencing in a study of blood T cell repertoires in COVID-19. Study details: The study drew acute and convalescent COVID-19 samples from the United States, Italy and Spain.

Those enrolled in Seattle joined during active infection and were followed longitudinally afterward. Original processing methods: Estimation of nucleated cell counts relied on the amplification of reference gene primers. Sequenced by immunoSEQ multiplex PCR; TCRdb stores in-frame clones only, minus some. V, J and clone size are taken as reported in that table, and D and trimming were inferred from the DNA itself. The sample shows some 170,000 clones, about 87% of them seen only once. Germline V lookup: CDR1 LNHNV, CDR2 YYDKDF (reference sequence). Trimming took 3 bases from V and 7 from J, leaving 19 bases between them. The CDR3 covers 16 residues.

Sequencing input: peripheral blood. V gene TRBV15 combines with J gene TRBJ2-1; possibly TRBD1 for D (5 bases). The clonotype originates from a woman between 65 and 79 years old with COVID-19, enrolled during active disease. Written as DNA, the CDR3 is TGTGCCACCAGCAGCGAAGGAAGGGCAGGGATTAATGAGCAGTTCTTC. It translates to CATSSEGRAGINEQFF.